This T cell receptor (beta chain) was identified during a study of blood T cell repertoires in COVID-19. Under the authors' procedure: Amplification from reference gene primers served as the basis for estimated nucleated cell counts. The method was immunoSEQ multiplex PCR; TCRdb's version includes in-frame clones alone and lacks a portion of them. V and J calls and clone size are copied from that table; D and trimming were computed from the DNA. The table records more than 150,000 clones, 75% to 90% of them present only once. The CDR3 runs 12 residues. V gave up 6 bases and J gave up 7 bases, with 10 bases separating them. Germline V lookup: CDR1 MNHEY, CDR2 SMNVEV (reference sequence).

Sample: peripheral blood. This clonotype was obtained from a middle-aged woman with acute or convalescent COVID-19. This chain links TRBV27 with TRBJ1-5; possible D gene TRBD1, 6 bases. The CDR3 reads CASSRQGQPQHF. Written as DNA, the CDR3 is TGTGCCAGCAGCAGGCAGGGGCAGCCCCAGCATTTT.